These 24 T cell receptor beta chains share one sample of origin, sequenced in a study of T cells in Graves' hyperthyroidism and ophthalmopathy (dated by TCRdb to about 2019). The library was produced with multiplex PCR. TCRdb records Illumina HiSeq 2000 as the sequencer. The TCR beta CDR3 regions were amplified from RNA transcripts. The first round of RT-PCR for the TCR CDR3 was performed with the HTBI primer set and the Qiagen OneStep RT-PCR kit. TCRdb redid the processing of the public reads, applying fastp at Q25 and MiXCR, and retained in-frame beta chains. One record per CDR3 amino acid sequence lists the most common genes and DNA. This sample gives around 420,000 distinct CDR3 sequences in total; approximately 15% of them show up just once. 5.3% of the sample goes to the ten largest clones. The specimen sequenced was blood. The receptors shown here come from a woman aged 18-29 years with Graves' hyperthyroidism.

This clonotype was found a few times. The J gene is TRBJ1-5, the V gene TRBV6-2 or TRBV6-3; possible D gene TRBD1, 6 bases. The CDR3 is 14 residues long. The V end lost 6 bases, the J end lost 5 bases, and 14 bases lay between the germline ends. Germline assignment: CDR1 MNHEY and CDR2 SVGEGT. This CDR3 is CASRNRVRDQPQHF. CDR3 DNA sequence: TGTGCCAGCAGGAACAGGGTAAGGGATCAGCCCCAGCATTTT.

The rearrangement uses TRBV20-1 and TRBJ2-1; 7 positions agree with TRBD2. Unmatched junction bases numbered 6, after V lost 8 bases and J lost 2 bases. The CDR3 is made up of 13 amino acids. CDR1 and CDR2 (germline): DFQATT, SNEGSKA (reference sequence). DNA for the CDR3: TGCAGTTCCAAGCGGGGTACCTACAATGAGCAGTTCTTC. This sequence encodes CSSKRGTYNEQFF.

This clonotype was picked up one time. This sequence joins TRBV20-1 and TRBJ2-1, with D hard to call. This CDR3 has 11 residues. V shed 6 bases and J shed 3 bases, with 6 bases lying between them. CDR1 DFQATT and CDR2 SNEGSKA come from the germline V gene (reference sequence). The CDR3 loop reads CSASNYNEQFF. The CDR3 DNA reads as TGCAGTGCCAGTAACTACAATGAGCAGTTCTTC.

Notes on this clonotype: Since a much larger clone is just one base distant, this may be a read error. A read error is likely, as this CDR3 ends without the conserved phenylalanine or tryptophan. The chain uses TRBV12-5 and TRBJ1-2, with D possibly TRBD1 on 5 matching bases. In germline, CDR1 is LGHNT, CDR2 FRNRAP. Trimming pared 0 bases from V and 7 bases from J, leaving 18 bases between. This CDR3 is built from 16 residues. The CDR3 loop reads CASGLVPPDSKGGYTL. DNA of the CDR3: TGTGCTAGTGGTTTGGTACCACCCGACAGTAAGGGTGGCTACACCCTC.

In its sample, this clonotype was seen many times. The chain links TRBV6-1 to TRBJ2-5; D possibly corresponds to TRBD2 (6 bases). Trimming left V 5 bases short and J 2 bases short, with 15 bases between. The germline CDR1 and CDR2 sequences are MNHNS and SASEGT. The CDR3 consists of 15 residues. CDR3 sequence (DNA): TGTGCCAGCAGTTTGGCGGGGCGCAGGCAAGAGACCCAGTACTTC. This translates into CASSLAGRRQETQYF.

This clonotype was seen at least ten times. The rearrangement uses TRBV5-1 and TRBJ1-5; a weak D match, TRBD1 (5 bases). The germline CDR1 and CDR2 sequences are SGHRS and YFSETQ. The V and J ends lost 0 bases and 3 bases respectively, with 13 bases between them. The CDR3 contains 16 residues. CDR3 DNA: TGCGCCAGCAGCTTGGACCCTGGACAAACCAATCAGCCCCAGCATTTT. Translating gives CASSLDPGQTNQPQHF.

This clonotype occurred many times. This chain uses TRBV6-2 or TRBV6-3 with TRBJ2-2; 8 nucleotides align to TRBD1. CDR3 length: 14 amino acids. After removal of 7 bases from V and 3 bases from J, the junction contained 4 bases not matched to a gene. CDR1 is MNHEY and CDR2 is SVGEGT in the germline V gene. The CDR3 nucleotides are TGTGCCAGCATGACAGGGGTGGACACCGGGGAGCTGTTTTTT. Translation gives CASMTGVDTGELFF.

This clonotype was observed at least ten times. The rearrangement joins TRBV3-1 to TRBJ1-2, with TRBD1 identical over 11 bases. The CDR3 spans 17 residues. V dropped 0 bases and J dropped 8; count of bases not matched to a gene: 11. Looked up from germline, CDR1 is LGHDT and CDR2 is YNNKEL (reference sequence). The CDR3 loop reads CASSQDLRGQGARGYTF. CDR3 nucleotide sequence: TGTGCCAGCAGCCAAGATCTTCGTGGACAGGGGGCGCGAGGCTACACCTTC.

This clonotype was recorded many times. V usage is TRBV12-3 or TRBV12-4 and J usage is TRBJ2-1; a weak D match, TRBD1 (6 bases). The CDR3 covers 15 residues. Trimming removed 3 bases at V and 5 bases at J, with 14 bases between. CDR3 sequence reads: CASSFSGVPHNEQFF. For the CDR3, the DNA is TGTGCCAGCAGTTTTTCAGGGGTACCCCACAATGAGCAGTTCTTC.

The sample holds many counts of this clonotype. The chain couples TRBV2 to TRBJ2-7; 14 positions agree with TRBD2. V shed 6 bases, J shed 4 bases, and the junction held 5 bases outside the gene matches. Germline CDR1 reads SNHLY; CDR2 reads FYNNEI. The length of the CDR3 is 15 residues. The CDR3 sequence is CASRAGTSGSYEQYF. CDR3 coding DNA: TGTGCCAGCAGGGCTGGGACTAGCGGGAGTTACGAGCAGTACTTC.

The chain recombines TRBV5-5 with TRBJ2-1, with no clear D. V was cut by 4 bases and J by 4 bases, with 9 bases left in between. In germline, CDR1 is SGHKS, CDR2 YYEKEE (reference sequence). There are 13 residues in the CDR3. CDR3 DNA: TGTGCCAGCAGCCGGCTAGGGTACAATGAGCAGTTCTTC. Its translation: CASSRLGYNEQFF.

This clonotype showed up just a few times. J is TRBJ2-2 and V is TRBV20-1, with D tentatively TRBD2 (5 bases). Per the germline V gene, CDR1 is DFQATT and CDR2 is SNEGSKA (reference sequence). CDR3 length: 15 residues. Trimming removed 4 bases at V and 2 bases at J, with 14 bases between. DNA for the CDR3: TGCAGTGCTAACCCCGGAGGTTTAAACACCGGGGAGCTGTTTTTT. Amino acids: CSANPGGLNTGELFF.

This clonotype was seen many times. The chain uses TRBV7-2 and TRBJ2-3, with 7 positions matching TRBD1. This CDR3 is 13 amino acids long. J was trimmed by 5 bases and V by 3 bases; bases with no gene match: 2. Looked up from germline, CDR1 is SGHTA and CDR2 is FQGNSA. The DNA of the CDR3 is TGTGCCAGCAGCTTTCGACAGGGAGATACGCAGTATTTT. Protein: CASSFRQGDTQYF.

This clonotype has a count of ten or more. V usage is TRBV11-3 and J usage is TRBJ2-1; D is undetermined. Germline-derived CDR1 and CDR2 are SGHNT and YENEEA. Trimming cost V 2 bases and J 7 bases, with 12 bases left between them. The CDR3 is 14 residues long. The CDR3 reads CASSLKSSRNEQFF. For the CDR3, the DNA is TGTGCCAGCAGCTTAAAATCGTCTAGAAATGAGCAGTTCTTC.

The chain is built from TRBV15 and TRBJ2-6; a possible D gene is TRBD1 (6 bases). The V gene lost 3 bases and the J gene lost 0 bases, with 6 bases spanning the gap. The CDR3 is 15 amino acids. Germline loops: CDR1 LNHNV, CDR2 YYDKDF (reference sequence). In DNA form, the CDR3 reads TGTGCCACCAGCAGCAGGGGCTCTGGGGCCAACGTCCTGACTTTC. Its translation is CATSSRGSGANVLTF.

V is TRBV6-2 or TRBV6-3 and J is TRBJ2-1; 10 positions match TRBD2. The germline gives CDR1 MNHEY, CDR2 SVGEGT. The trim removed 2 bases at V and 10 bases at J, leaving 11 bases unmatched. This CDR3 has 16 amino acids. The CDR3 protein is CASSYGWSSGGEEQFF. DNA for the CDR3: TGTGCCAGCAGTTACGGGTGGTCTAGCGGGGGCGAGGAGCAGTTCTTC.

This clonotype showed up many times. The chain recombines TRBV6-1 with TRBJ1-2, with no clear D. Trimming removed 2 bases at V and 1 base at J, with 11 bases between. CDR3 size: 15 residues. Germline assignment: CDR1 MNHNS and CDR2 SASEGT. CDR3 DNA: TGTGCCAGCAGTGAATCCACAGTTCTTAACTATGGCTACACCTTC. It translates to CASSESTVLNYGYTF.

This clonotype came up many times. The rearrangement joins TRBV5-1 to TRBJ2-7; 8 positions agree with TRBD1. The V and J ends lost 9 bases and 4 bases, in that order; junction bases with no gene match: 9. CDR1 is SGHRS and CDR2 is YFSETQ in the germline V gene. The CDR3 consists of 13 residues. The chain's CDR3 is CATSRGPQYEQYF. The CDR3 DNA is TGCGCCACCTCCAGGGGGCCACAGTACGAGCAGTACTTC.

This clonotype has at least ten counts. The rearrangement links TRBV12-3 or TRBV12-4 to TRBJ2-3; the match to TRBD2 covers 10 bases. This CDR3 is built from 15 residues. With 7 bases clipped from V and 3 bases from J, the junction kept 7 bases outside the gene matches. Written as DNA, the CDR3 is TGTGCCAGCACGGCTAGCGGGAGCGGGACAGATACGCAGTATTTT. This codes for CASTASGSGTDTQYF.

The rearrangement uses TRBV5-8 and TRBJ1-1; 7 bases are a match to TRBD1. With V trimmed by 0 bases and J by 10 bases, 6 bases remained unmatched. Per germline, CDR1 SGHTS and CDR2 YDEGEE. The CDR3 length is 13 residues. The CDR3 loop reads CASSLGGGRRAFF. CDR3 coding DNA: TGTGCCAGCAGCTTGGGAGGGGGCCGGCGAGCTTTCTTT. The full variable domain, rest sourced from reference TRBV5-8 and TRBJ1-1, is EAGVTQSPTHLIKTRGQQATLRCSPISGHTSVYWYQQALGLGLQFLLWYDEGEERNRGNFPPRFSGRQFPNYSSELNVNALELEDSALYLCASSLGGGRRAFFGQGTRLTVV.

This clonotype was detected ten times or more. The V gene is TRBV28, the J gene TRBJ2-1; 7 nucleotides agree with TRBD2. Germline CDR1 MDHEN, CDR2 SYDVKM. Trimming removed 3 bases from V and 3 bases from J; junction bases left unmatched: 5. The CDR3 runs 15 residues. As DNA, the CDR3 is TGTGCCAGCAGTTTTGGGCTAGCGGTCTACAATGAGCAGTTCTTC. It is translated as CASSFGLAVYNEQFF.

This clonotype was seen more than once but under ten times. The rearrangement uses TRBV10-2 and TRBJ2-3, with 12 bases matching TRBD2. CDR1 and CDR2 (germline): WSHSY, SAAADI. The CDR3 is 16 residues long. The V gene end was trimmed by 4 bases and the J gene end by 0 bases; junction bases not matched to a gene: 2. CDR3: CASSVTSGGSTDTQYF. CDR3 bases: TGCGCCAGCAGTGTGACTAGCGGGGGAAGCACAGATACGCAGTATTTT.

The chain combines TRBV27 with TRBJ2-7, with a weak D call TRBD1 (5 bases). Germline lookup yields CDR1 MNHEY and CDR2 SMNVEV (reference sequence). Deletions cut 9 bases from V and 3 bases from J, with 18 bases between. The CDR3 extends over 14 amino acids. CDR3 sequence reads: CARGFQGSFYEQYF. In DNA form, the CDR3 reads TGTGCCAGAGGTTTTCAGGGAAGCTTCTACGAGCAGTACTTC.

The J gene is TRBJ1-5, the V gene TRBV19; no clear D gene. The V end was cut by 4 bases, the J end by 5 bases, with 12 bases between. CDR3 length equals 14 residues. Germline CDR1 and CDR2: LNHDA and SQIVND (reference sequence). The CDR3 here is CASSTTWRDQPQHF. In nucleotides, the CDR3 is TGTGCCAGTAGTACCACCTGGAGGGATCAGCCCCAGCATTTT.